A selection of T cell receptor beta chains follows, all from one sample in a study of shared clonotypes between healthy human individuals. The protocol was immunoSEQ multiplex PCR, while the TCRdb copy is restricted to in-frame clones and leaves out a portion. The sample includes about 1 million clones, about four fifths of them seen just once. Sequenced material: memory CD4+ T cells from PBMCs. The receptors derive from a man younger than 35 in good health. Some clones in this sample may be carry-over from other donors' samples. Each CDR3 is given with its conserved first and last residue. A D gene is named only where the DNA matches it firmly. Size is stated for part of the rows, as once, few or many counts, or as a class when the clone is expanded.

j_call v_call d_call clone_size cdr3_aa cdr3_nt
TRBJ2-5 TRBV5-4 - - CASSVQGVQETQYF TGTGCCAGCAGCGTACAGGGTGTCCAAGAGACCCAGTACTTC
TRBJ2-3 TRBV7-2 TRBD2 - CASSQRTSGTDTQYF TGTGCCAGCAGCCAACGGACTAGCGGGACAGATACGCAGTATTTT
TRBJ2-7 TRBV6-1 TRBD1 - CASSGTGGGDEQYF TGTGCCAGCAGCGGGACAGGGGGCGGCGACGAGCAGTACTTC
TRBJ2-5 TRBV7-9 - - CASSQGSPGVETQYF TGCGCCAGCAGCCAAGGCTCCCCGGGAGTTGAGACCCAGTACTTC
TRBJ1-2 TRBV18 TRBD1 - CASSPGTGDYYGYTF TGTGCCAGCTCACCGGGAACAGGGGATTACTATGGCTACACCTTC
TRBJ1-4 TRBV15 - - CATSDYLSTNEKLFF TGTGCCACCAGCGACTACCTCTCAACTAATGAAAAACTGTTTTTT
TRBJ1-2 TRBV28 - - CASSFPQGQDYGYTF TGTGCCAGCAGTTTTCCGCAGGGGCAGGACTATGGCTACACCTTC
TRBJ2-1 TRBV4-3 - - CASSRTGSYNEQFF TGCGCCAGCAGCCGGACCGGTTCCTACAATGAGCAGTTCTTC
TRBJ1-5 TRBV10-3 - - CAISESAGDRAQHF TGTGCCATCAGTGAGTCCGCCGGGGATAGGGCCCAGCATTTT
TRBJ2-3 TRBV27 - - CASSLARDTPHGGTQYF TGTGCCAGCAGTTTAGCCCGGGACACCCCCCATGGTGGTACGCAGTATTTT
TRBJ1-1 TRBV7-8 - - CASSPTQGGGEGAFF TGTGCCAGCAGCCCCACACAGGGTGGGGGAGAGGGAGCTTTCTTT
TRBJ1-1 TRBV7-9 - few CASSLNRSTEAFF TGTGCCAGCAGCTTAAATCGTAGCACTGAAGCTTTCTTT
TRBJ2-1 TRBV10-1 - - CASSESSSYNEQFF TGCGCCAGCAGTGAGTCTAGCTCCTACAATGAGCAGTTCTTC
TRBJ2-1 TRBV29-1 - - CSAQRDYNEQFF TGCAGCGCCCAAAGGGACTACAATGAGCAGTTCTTC
TRBJ1-4 TRBV28 - once CASSLAGQRNEKLFF TGTGCCAGCAGTCTCGCGGGCCAGAGGAATGAAAAACTGTTTTTT
TRBJ2-1 TRBV5-1 TRBD1 - CASSLGTGGNENEQFF TGCGCCAGCAGCTTGGGGACAGGGGGCAATGAGAATGAGCAGTTCTTC
TRBJ2-3 TRBV6-5 - - CASSYSGTVTDTQYF TGTGCCAGCAGTTACAGCGGGACAGTCACAGATACGCAGTATTTT
TRBJ2-7 TRBV19 - - CASSGVGGFVEQYF TGTGCCAGTAGTGGGGTAGGGGGGTTCGTCGAGCAGTACTTC
TRBJ2-7 TRBV18 TRBD1 - CASSPGQGMGFGEQYF TGTGCCAGCTCACCGGGACAGGGGATGGGTTTCGGGGAGCAGTACTTC
TRBJ1-1 TRBV2 - - CASSVRPPTEAFF TGTGCCAGCAGTGTAAGGCCCCCCACTGAAGCTTTCTTT
TRBJ2-3 TRBV7-3 - - CASSSTHTDTQYF TGTGCCAGCAGCTCGACACACACAGATACGCAGTATTTT
TRBJ1-4 TRBV18 - - CASSPGRGEKLFF TGTGCCAGCTCACCTGGGAGAGGAGAAAAACTGTTTTTT
TRBJ2-1 TRBV10-1 TRBD2 - CASSTGLAGAVDEQFF TGCGCCAGCAGTACGGGACTAGCGGGAGCTGTTGATGAGCAGTTCTTC
TRBJ1-2 TRBV5-1 TRBD1 - CASSLNRGRGYTF TGCGCCAGCAGCTTGAACAGGGGTCGTGGCTACACCTTC
TRBJ1-6 TRBV10-1 - - CASSESPNSPLHF TGCGCCAGCAGTGAGTCTCCGAATTCACCCCTCCACTTT
TRBJ2-7 TRBV14 TRBD1 - CASSHMTGDEQYF TGTGCCAGCAGCCACATGACAGGGGACGAGCAGTACTTC
TRBJ2-1 TRBV7-2 TRBD2 - CASSLSSGAGGFNEQFF TGTGCCAGCAGCTTAAGCTCAGGAGCGGGAGGATTCAATGAGCAGTTCTTC
TRBJ2-7 TRBV7-2 TRBD2 - CASSLDATSGAYEQYF TGTGCCAGCAGCTTAGATGCGACTAGCGGTGCCTACGAGCAGTACTTC
TRBJ2-3 TRBV7-2 - - CASSLVALPDTQYF TGTGCCAGCAGCTTAGTGGCTCTACCAGATACGCAGTATTTT
TRBJ2-3 TRBV7-2 - once CASSARGRGSTDTQYF TGTGCCAGCAGCGCCCGGGGCAGGGGAAGCACAGATACGCAGTATTTT
TRBJ2-3 TRBV30 - once CAWSVRADTQYF TGTGCCTGGAGTGTACGGGCAGATACGCAGTATTTT
TRBJ2-2 TRBV9 - - CASSVLAGPNTGELFF TGTGCCAGCAGCGTATTGGCAGGGCCGAACACCGGGGAGCTGTTTTTT